This paragraph covers one TCR beta chain sequence. Repertoires were generated with immunoSEQ multiplex PCR, while TCRdb's copy carries only in-frame clones and drops some. This table holds some 84,000 clones, 80% to 90% found once. V lost 3 bases, J lost 6 bases, and 6 bases stayed unmatched. This CDR3 is built from 15 residues. The V gene's germline CDR1 is KGHSH and CDR2 LQKENI. The data were obtained in a study of T cell responses to AZD1222 COVID-19 vaccine. The chain has TRBV18 and TRBJ2-3; 10 positions agree with TRBD2. The source material was peripheral blood, sampled on day 0 of AZD1222 vaccination. The TCR was taken from an adult in good health. Here the CDR3 DNA reads TGTGCCAGCTCACCTCTAGCGGGAGCAGGGGATACGCAGTATTTT. It is translated as CASSPLAGAGDTQYF.